This T cell receptor beta chain was sequenced in a study of blood T cell repertoires in COVID-19. In the study overall: In each case, the material was cDNA or gDNA derived from T cells, B-cell-depleted T cells, or PBMCs.

The table lists this clone with many counts. The V end lost 4 bases, the J end lost 10 bases, and 11 bases lay between the germline ends. Germline V lookup: CDR1 SGHDT, CDR2 YYEEEE. The CDR3 is 11 residues long. Authors' data handling: Cell counts per sample came from amplifying reference gene primers. Only in-frame clones appear in the TCRdb table, and some are missing; sequencing was by immunoSEQ multiplex PCR. V and J calls and clone size are as listed in that table; D and trimming were resolved from the DNA. Among some 120,000 clones listed, about 85% were seen once. The rearrangement uses TRBV5-6 and TRBJ1-2; D may be TRBD1 (6 bases). Sequences were obtained from peripheral blood. This sequence was found in an elderly woman with acute or convalescent COVID-19. This CDR3 is CASSRNRDYTF. The CDR3, as DNA: TGTGCCAGCAGCCGTAACAGGGACTACACCTTC. The full variable domain, completed using reference TRBV5-6 and TRBJ1-2, is DAGVTQSPTHLIKTRGQQVTLRCSPKSGHDTVSWYQQALGQGPQFIFQYYEEEERQRGNFPDRFSGHQFPNYSSELNVNALLLGDSALYLCASSRNRDYTFGSGTRLTVV.